This paragraph covers one T cell receptor beta chain sequence. Its antigen is as yet unknown. This sample stems from a study of T cell responses to AZD1222 COVID-19 vaccine. Second-dose intervals of approximately 4 or approximately 12 weeks were pooled. Germline loops: CDR1 SGDLS, CDR2 YYNGEE. The CDR3 extends over 15 amino acids. Trimming removed 0 bases from V and 2 bases from J, with 6 bases in between. General study points: Mapped onto spike, vaccine-associated CD4 TCRs spanned it and were dominant at 160-218 and 743-854. The sample set comprised mostly white British donors with more females, and clonal diversity was possibly underestimated. Increased Spike-specific TCR breadth and depth were observed after two AZD1222 doses.

The protocol was immunoSEQ multiplex PCR, while the TCRdb copy is restricted to in-frame clones and leaves out a portion. The sample holds some 180,000 clones, around nine tenths seen once. The chain uses TRBV9 and TRBJ1-6, with D possibly matching TRBD1 (5 bases). The sequencing used peripheral blood, collected 28 days after the second AZD1222 dose. The clonotype originates from an adult who received the AZD1222 COVID-19 vaccine. The CDR3 sequence is CASSVGTTYNSPLHF. CDR3 coding DNA: TGTGCCAGCAGCGTAGGGACAACCTATAATTCACCCCTCCACTTT.